This T cell receptor beta chain was sequenced in a study of blood T cells in healthy people across ages. Study-level results: Older individuals had lower TCR beta diversity per million T cells (the decline was roughly linear). Aged donors had fewer naive CD4+ cells and lower diversity than long-lived donors. TCR beta diversity tracked closely with naive T cell percentage.

Together with a sample-barcoded 5' primer, a J-beta primer mix was included in a second PCR lasting about 6 to 12 cycles. Every single cDNA molecule received a tag from a template-switch adaptor with 12 random nucleotides. TCRdb reanalysed the 5' RACE reads using MiXCR and keeps one entry per CDR3 protein. Of more than 650,000 distinct CDR3 sequences in the sample, about 55% were seen once. A remark on this clonotype: Antigen specificity is unknown.

The CDR3 length is 15 residues. Germline CDR1 reads LGHDT; CDR2 reads YNNKEL (reference sequence). This clonotype originated in an elderly man in good health. What was sequenced was blood. J is TRBJ2-1 and V is TRBV3-1; TRBD2 matches at 7 bases. Near its end, the DNA agrees better with TRBJ2-7, so the J call may be wrong. CDR3 loop: CASSQMVGGYNEQYF. Written as DNA, the CDR3 is TGTGCCAGCAGCCAGATGGTCGGGGGGTACAATGAGCAGTACTTC.